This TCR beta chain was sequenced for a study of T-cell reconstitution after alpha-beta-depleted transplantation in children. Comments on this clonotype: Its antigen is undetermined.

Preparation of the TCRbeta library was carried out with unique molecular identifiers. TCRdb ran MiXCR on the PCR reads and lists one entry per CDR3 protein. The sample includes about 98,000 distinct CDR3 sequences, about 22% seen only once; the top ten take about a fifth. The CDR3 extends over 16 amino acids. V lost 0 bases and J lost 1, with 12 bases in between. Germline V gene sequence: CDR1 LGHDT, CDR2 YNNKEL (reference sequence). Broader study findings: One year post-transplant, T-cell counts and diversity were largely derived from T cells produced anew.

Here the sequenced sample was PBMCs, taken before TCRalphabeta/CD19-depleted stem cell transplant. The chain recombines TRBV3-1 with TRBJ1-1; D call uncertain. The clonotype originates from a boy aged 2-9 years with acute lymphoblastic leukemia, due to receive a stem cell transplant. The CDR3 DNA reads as TGTGCCAGCAGCCAAGATCGTGGTATCTGGAACACTGAAGCTTTCTTT. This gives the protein CASSQDRGIWNTEAFF.